These 27 T cell receptor beta chains came from one sample sequenced in a study of CD8 T cells in Susac syndrome. Reverse transcription of roughly 0.5 to 1 ug RNA used random hexamers. TCRdb independently ran MiXCR on the immunoSEQ multiplex PCR reads; one entry per CDR3 protein. The table includes 330,000 or so distinct CDR3 sequences, 65% to 90% detected once. The sample taken for sequencing was CD8+ T cells from PBMCs. The receptors stem from a human donor with multiple sclerosis.

This rearrangement joins TRBV5-6 to TRBJ2-7, with 8 positions matching TRBD1. The CDR3 runs to 16 residues. CDR1 is SGHDT and CDR2 is YYEEEE in the germline V gene. Trimming took 4 bases from V and 0 from J; bases not matched to a gene: 9. CDR3 nucleotide sequence: TGTGCCAGCAGCGGAGGAGGACAGGGACGCTCCTACGAGCAGTACTTC. Encoded protein: CASSGGGQGRSYEQYF.

The chain recombines TRBV28 with TRBJ2-7; D possibly corresponds to TRBD1 (6 bases). This CDR3 contains 16 residues. Trimming took off 5 bases at V and 7 bases at J, with 24 bases between the two ends. Germline V gene sequence: CDR1 MDHEN, CDR2 SYDVKM. CDR3 loop: CASSPPRDMPSGEQYF. For the CDR3, the DNA is TGTGCCAGCAGTCCCCCCCGGGACATGCCATCGGGTGAGCAGTACTTC.

The chain uses TRBV28 and TRBJ2-1; D unresolved. CDR1 MDHEN and CDR2 SYDVKM come from the germline V gene. V lost 8 bases to trimming and J lost 0 bases, with 5 bases between them. The CDR3 spans 12 residues. As DNA, the CDR3 is TGTGCCAGCGTTAGCTCCTACAATGAGCAGTTCTTC. Translation gives CASVSSYNEQFF.

The chain employs TRBV4-1 and TRBJ1-6; D is unresolved. In germline, CDR1 is MGHRA, CDR2 YSYEKL. V gave up 3 bases and J gave up 7 bases, with 4 bases separating them. The CDR3 runs to 12 residues. The CDR3 spells CASSHLNSPLHF. DNA of the CDR3: TGCGCCAGCAGCCACCTAAATTCACCCCTCCACTTT.

This chain uses TRBV7-9 with TRBJ2-7; 8 nucleotides match TRBD1. Germline trimming cut 3 bases from V and 6 bases from J; bases unmatched to any gene: 4. Germline-derived CDR1 and CDR2 are SEHNR and FQNEAQ (reference sequence). This CDR3 comprises 13 residues. In DNA form, the CDR3 reads TGTGCCAGCAGCTTTGGACAGGGCTTCGAGCAGTACTTC. Amino acids: CASSFGQGFEQYF.

The chain is built from TRBV12-3 or TRBV12-4 and TRBJ1-2; D might be TRBD1 (5 bases). The length of the CDR3 is 13 residues. The ends were cut back, 6 bases at V and 4 bases at J, with 12 bases in the middle. The DNA for the CDR3 is TGTGCCAGCAGCCAGACAGAGGGCTATGGCTACACCTTC. This codes for CASSQTEGYGYTF.

This clonotype occurred a few times. The chain uses TRBV2 and TRBJ2-7, with D perhaps assigned TRBD1 or TRBD2 (7 bases each). The CDR3 covers 14 residues. Germline values: CDR1 SNHLY, CDR2 FYNNEI. V lost 6 bases, J lost 3 bases, and 15 bases lay in between. CDR3 sequence: CASSPGGVHYEQYF. CDR3 nucleotides: TGTGCCAGCAGCCCAGGGGGGGTTCACTACGAGCAGTACTTC. The variable domain in full, with the rest retrieved from reference TRBV2 and TRBJ2-7, is EPEVTQTPSHQVTQMGQEVILRCVPISNHLYFYWYRQILGQKVEFLVSFYNNEISEKSEIFDDQFSVERPDGSNFTLKIRSTKLEDSAMYFCASSPGGVHYEQYFGPGTRLTVT.

The chain uses TRBV7-6 and TRBJ2-7; 9 bases are a match to TRBD2. Unmatched junction bases numbered 20, after V lost 3 bases and J lost 5 bases. The CDR3 has 19 residues. Germline CDR1 SGHVS, CDR2 FNYEAQ. As DNA, the CDR3 is TGTGCCAGCAGCTTGGAAATCCTGGGGGGTAGCGGGAGAGGCCACGAGCAGTACTTC. It is translated as CASSLEILGGSGRGHEQYF.

The rearrangement joins TRBV28 to TRBJ2-5; a weak D match, TRBD1 (5 bases). This CDR3 comprises 13 residues. Germline assignment: CDR1 MDHEN and CDR2 SYDVKM. The V end was cut by 4 bases, the J end by 7 bases, with 13 bases between. The CDR3 coding sequence is TGTGCCAGCAGTTATAGGGGCAGTGGGACCCAGTACTTC. Residues: CASSYRGSGTQYF.

The V gene is TRBV27, the J gene TRBJ2-7, with D possibly called TRBD1 or TRBD2 (5 bases each). Trimming took off 8 bases at V and 6 bases at J, with 20 bases between the two ends. The germline V gene has CDR1 MNHEY and CDR2 SMNVEV (reference sequence). The CDR3 runs 14 residues. The CDR3 DNA sequence: TGTGCCAGCGGGCCGGGACCGTGGAGGACCGAGCAGTACTTC. This translates into CASGPGPWRTEQYF.

The chain employs TRBV19 and TRBJ2-1; D call uncertain. Germline loops: CDR1 LNHDA, CDR2 SQIVND (reference sequence). This CDR3 is built from 13 residues. The V gene lost 3 bases and the J gene lost 4 bases, with 7 bases spanning the gap. The CDR3 coding sequence is TGTGCCAGTAGTATGTATCAGTACAATGAGCAGTTCTTC. Translated, it gives CASSMYQYNEQFF. Together with reference TRBV19 and TRBJ2-1, the CDR3 gives the full variable domain: DGGITQSPKYLFRKEGQNVTLSCEQNLNHDAMYWYRQDPGQGLRLIYYSQIVNDFQKGDIAEGYSVSREKKESFPLTVTSAQKNPTAFYLCASSMYQYNEQFFGPGTRLTVL.

The rearrangement joins TRBV7-2 to TRBJ2-7; a possible D gene is TRBD1 (5 bases). Germline V gives CDR1 SGHTA, CDR2 FQGNSA. The CDR3 contains 15 residues. Trimming took off 3 bases at V and 5 bases at J, with 17 bases between the two ends. The CDR3 DNA sequence: TGTGCCAGCAGCTTGGGGCAGTCCCTACGAGACGAGCAGTACTTC. Protein: CASSLGQSLRDEQYF.

The CDR3 region has the DNA TGTGCCAGCAGACTCCCCCAGTCCTACGAGCAGTACTTC. Protein product: CASRLPQSYEQYF. The gene calls are TRBV28 and TRBJ2-7; D call uncertain. Germline-derived CDR1 and CDR2 are MDHEN and SYDVKM. Trimming shortened V by 6 bases and J by 1 base, and 10 bases separated the two germline ends. The CDR3 length is 13 residues. Together with reference TRBV28 and TRBJ2-7, the CDR3 gives the full variable domain: DVKVTQSSRYLVKRTGEKVFLECVQDMDHENMFWYRQDPGLGLRLIYFSYDVKMKEKGDIPEGYSVSREKKERFSLILESASTNQTSMYLCASRLPQSYEQYFGPGTRLTVT.

V gene TRBV30 combines with J gene TRBJ2-2; D remains ambiguous. The CDR3 length is 12 residues. Germline V gene data show CDR1 as GTSNPN and CDR2 as SVGIG (reference sequence). Trimming removed 0 bases at V and 6 bases at J, with 5 bases between. CDR3 bases: TGTGCCTGGAGTGTACCCCCCGGGGAGCTGTTTTTT. This translates into CAWSVPPGELFF.

There are a few counts of this clonotype. This sequence joins TRBV12-3 or TRBV12-4 and TRBJ2-3; D unclear. The CDR3 consists of 13 residues. Trimming took 4 bases from V and 2 from J, leaving 7 bases between them. The CDR3 reads CASSSTYTDTQYF. The CDR3, as DNA: TGTGCCAGCAGTTCGACTTACACAGATACGCAGTATTTT.

This clonotype came up many times. V gene TRBV4-3 combines with J gene TRBJ2-1; D call uncertain. The CDR3 is 16 residues long. Germline V gene sequence: CDR1 LGHNA, CDR2 YSLEER. V was shortened by 0 bases and J by 0 bases, with 9 bases between the two germline ends. DNA of the CDR3: TGCGCCAGCAGCCAAGATGGGCTCGGCTCCTACAATGAGCAGTTCTTC. Protein: CASSQDGLGSYNEQFF.

The chain links TRBV20-1 to TRBJ2-1; 8 bases agree with TRBD2. The V gene end was trimmed by 5 bases and the J gene end by 0 bases; junction bases not matched to a gene: 9. The CDR3 extends over 16 amino acids. Germline V lookup: CDR1 DFQATT, CDR2 SNEGSKA (reference sequence). CDR3 DNA sequence: TGCAGTGCTGAAGCCGGACTAGCCCACTCCTACAATGAGCAGTTCTTC. It codes for CSAEAGLAHSYNEQFF.

The chain joins TRBV28 to TRBJ1-2; D uncertain. Trimming cost V 7 bases and J 3 bases, with 18 bases left between them. The CDR3 contains 15 residues. Looked up from germline, CDR1 is MDHEN and CDR2 is SYDVKM. In DNA, the CDR3 is TGTGCCAGCATGGTCGTTAGTGGGTCGCACTATGGCTACACCTTC. It encodes CASMVVSGSHYGYTF.

The rearrangement links TRBV20-1 to TRBJ2-7; D uncertain. The CDR3 contains 12 residues. The germline V gene has CDR1 DFQATT and CDR2 SNEGSKA (reference sequence). The V end lost 2 bases, the J end lost 2 bases, and 7 bases lay between the germline ends. The CDR3 DNA is TGCAGTGCTAGAAAAGTAGCCTACGAGCAGTACTTC. Amino acid sequence: CSARKVAYEQYF.

This sequence joins TRBV24-1 and TRBJ2-5; weak D call: TRBD1 (6 bases). Germline V lookup: CDR1 KGHDR, CDR2 SFDVKD. V was clipped by 4 bases and J by 5 bases, with 13 bases between them. The CDR3 extends over 14 amino acids. CDR3: CATSEWGPGETQYF. The CDR3 region has the DNA TGTGCCACCAGTGAGTGGGGGCCCGGCGAGACCCAGTACTTC.

The chain joins TRBV11-2 to TRBJ2-1; tentatively, D is TRBD2 (5 bases). Germline CDR1 SGHAT, CDR2 FQNNGV. The CDR3 is 21 residues long. V was trimmed by 4 bases and J by 3 bases, leaving 31 bases between them. The CDR3 coding sequence is TGTGCCAGCAGCTCCGGGGTGCATCCCTTCCGTCGAGGCCTAGGCTACAATGAGCAGTTCTTC. Its protein is CASSSGVHPFRRGLGYNEQFF.

The gene calls are TRBV15 and TRBJ2-3; D unclear. V was trimmed by 4 bases and J by 4 bases, leaving 15 bases between them. This CDR3 is built from 15 residues. From germline, CDR1 is LNHNV and CDR2 YYDKDF (reference sequence). CDR3 coding DNA: TGTGCCACCAGCATCGAATTCCCTGAGGCAGATACGCAGTATTTT. Protein: CATSIEFPEADTQYF. The variable domain in full, with the rest retrieved from reference TRBV15 and TRBJ2-3, is DAMVIQNPRYQVTQFGKPVTLSCSQTLNHNVMYWYQQKSSQAPKLLFHYYDKDFNNEADTPDNFQSRRPNTSFCFLDIRSPGLGDTAMYLCATSIEFPEADTQYFGPGTRLTVL.

The chain has TRBV6-2 or TRBV6-3 and TRBJ1-1; maybe TRBD1 (5 bases). This CDR3 is 14 amino acids long. CDR1 is MNHEY, CDR2 SVGEGT, per germline. V was pared by 3 bases and J by 7 bases, with 15 bases between. This CDR3 reads CASSYRSLDSEAFF. CDR3 DNA sequence: TGTGCCAGCAGTTATCGTTCTTTAGACAGTGAAGCTTTCTTT.

V gene TRBV5-4 combines with J gene TRBJ2-7; 12 nucleotides agree with TRBD2. Germline V gives CDR1 SGHNT, CDR2 YYREEE (reference sequence). Germline trimming cut 4 bases from V and 2 bases from J; bases unmatched to any gene: 4. The CDR3 has 15 amino acids. CDR3 bases: TGTGCCAGCAGCCAAGGACTAGCGGGAACCTACGAGCAGTACTTC. Its translation is CASSQGLAGTYEQYF.

This clonotype came up a few times. The gene calls are TRBV20-1 and TRBJ2-7; 8 bases match TRBD2. Germline V gene data show CDR1 as DFQATT and CDR2 as SNEGSKA (reference sequence). There are 13 residues in the CDR3. The V gene end was trimmed by 2 bases and the J gene end by 3 bases; junction bases not matched to a gene: 3. CDR3 sequence reads: CSARQSGSYEQYF. DNA of the CDR3: TGCAGTGCTAGACAGAGCGGGAGCTACGAGCAGTACTTC.

The V and J genes are TRBV28 and TRBJ2-2, with 7 bases fitting TRBD1. The J segment lost 3 bases and the V segment lost 9 bases, leaving 7 bases of the junction unmatched. The CDR3 consists of 14 residues. Germline-derived CDR1 and CDR2 are MDHEN and SYDVKM. CDR3 in amino acids: CASIRDSYTGELFF. The CDR3 DNA reads TGTGCCAGTATCAGGGACAGCTACACCGGGGAGCTGTTTTTT.

The gene calls are TRBV29-1 and TRBJ1-2; 11 bases agree with TRBD1. From germline, CDR1 is SQVTM and CDR2 ANQGSEA. V lost 5 bases, J lost 6 bases, and 8 bases stayed unmatched. There are 14 residues in the CDR3. The CDR3 reads CSVHGTGGRHGYTF. For the CDR3, the DNA is TGCAGCGTTCACGGGACAGGGGGGCGACATGGCTACACCTTC.